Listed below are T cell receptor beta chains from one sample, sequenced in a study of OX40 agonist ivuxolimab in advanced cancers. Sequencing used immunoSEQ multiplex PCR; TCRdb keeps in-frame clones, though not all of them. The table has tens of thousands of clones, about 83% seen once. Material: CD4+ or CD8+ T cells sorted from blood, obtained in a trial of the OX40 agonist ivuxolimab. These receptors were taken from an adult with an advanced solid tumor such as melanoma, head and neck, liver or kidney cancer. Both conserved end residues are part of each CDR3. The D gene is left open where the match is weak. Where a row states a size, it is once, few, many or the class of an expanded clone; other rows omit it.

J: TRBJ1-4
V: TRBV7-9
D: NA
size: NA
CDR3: CASTRLGVNEKLFF
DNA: TGTGCCAGTACCCGATTAGGGGTGAATGAAAAACTGTTTTTT

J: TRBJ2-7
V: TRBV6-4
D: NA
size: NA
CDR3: CASHGLPFYEQYF
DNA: TGTGCCAGCCACGGACTACCCTTCTACGAGCAGTACTTC

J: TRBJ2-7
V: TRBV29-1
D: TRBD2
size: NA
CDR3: CSVEDGDYPYEQYF
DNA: TGCAGCGTTGAAGATGGGGACTACCCCTACGAGCAGTACTTC

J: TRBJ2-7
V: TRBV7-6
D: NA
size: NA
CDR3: CASSGGQQGLTEQYF
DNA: TGTGCCAGCAGCGGGGGGCAACAGGGCCTAACAGAGCAGTACTTC

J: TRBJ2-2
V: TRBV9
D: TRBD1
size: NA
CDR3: CASSAGGGNTGELFF
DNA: TGTGCCAGCAGCGCAGGGGGCGGGAACACCGGGGAGCTGTTTTTT

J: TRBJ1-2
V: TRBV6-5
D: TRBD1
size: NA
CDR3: CASSYHEGATWYGYTF
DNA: TGTGCCAGCAGTTACCACGAGGGGGCCACTTGGTATGGCTACACCTTC

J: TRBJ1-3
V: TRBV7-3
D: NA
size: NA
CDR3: CASSLGSGNTIYF
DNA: TGTGCCAGCAGCTTAGGGTCTGGAAACACCATATATTTT

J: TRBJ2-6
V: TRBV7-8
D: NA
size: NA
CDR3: CASSSRVGANVLTF
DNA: TGTGCCAGCAGCTCCAGGGTTGGGGCCAACGTCCTGACTTTC

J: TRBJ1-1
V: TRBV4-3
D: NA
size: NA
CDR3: CASSQDRSSEAFF
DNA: TGCGCCAGCAGCCAAGATAGGAGTAGTGAAGCTTTCTTT

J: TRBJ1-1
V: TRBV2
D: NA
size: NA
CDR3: CATGDREAFF
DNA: TGTGCCACTGGAGACAGGGAAGCTTTCTTT

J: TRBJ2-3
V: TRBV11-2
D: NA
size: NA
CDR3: CASSLRGVGGTDTQYF
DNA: TGTGCCAGCAGCTTAAGAGGGGTTGGTGGCACAGATACGCAGTATTTT

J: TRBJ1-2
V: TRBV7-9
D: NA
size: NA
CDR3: CASSLGGNQGYTF
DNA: TGTGCCAGCAGCTTAGGGGGTAATCAAGGCTACACCTTC

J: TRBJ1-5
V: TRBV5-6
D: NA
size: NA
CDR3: CASSFYGSEWNQPQHF
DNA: TGTGCCAGCAGCTTCTACGGCAGTGAGTGGAATCAGCCCCAGCATTTT

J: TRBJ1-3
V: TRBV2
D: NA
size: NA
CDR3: CASRGIRALDRRPGNTIYF
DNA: TGTGCCAGCAGGGGAATTAGGGCCCTTGATAGGAGGCCTGGAAACACCATATATTTT

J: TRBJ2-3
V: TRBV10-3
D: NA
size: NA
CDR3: CATWGGTDTQYF
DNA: TGTGCCACATGGGGGGGCACAGATACGCAGTATTTT

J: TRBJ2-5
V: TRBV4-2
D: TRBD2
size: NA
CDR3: CASSQDFSGGAETQYF
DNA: TGTGCCAGCAGCCAAGATTTTAGCGGGGGGGCCGAGACCCAGTACTTC

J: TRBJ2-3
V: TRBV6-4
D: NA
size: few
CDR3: CASSEIAGSRDTQYF
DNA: TGTGCCAGCAGTGAAATTGCGGGGTCCCGGGATACGCAGTATTTT

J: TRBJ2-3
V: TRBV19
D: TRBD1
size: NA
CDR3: CASSPDRVGTDTQYF
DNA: TGTGCCAGTAGTCCGGACAGGGTGGGCACAGATACGCAGTATTTT

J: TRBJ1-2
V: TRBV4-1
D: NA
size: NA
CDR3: CASSQPTRQLSGYTF
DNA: TGCGCCAGCAGCCAACCCACCCGACAGCTCTCCGGCTACACCTTC

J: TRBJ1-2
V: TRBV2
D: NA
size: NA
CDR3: CASSDRQPLGYTF
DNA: TGTGCCAGCAGTGACAGACAGCCTTTGGGCTACACCTTC

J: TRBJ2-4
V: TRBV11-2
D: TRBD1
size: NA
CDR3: CASSSGQGRNIQYF
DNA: TGTGCCAGCAGCTCGGGACAGGGCCGAAACATTCAGTACTTC

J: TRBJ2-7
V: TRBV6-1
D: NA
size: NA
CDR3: CASSVDRNYEQYF
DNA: TGTGCCAGCAGTGTTGACAGAAATTACGAGCAGTACTTC

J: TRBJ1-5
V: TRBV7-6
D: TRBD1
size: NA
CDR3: CASSRFRDREGNQPQHF
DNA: TGTGCCAGCAGCCGATTCAGGGACAGGGAGGGCAATCAGCCCCAGCATTTT

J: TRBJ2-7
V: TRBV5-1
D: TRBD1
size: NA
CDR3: CASSWGTGGAYEQYF
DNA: TGCGCCAGCAGCTGGGGGACAGGGGGAGCCTACGAGCAGTACTTC

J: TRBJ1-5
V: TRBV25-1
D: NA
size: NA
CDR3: CASSESGSPSYQPQHF
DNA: TGTGCCAGCAGTGAATCAGGCAGTCCCTCTTATCAGCCCCAGCATTTT

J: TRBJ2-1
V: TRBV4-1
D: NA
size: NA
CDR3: CASSQGQGPSYNEQFF
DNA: TGCGCCAGCAGCCAAGGGCAGGGTCCCTCCTACAATGAGCAGTTCTTC

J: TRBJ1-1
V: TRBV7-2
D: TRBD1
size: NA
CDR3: CASSLPGGLEIEAFF
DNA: TGTGCCAGCAGCTTGCCAGGGGGTCTGGAGATTGAAGCTTTCTTT

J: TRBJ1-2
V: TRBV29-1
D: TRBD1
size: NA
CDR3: CSVEDLGQDLYGYTF
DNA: TGCAGCGTTGAAGATCTGGGACAGGACCTCTATGGCTACACCTTC

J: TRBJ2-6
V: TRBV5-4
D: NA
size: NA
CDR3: CASSLAVDGANVLTF
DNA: TGTGCCAGCAGCTTGGCTGTGGATGGGGCCAACGTCCTGACTTTC

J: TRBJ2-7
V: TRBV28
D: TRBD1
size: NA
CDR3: CASSYPRDRMEDEQYF
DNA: TGTGCCAGCAGTTACCCCCGGGACAGGATGGAGGACGAGCAGTACTTC

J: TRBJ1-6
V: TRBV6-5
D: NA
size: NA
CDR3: CASSYLTASPLHF
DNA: TGTGCCAGCAGTTACCTGACAGCTTCACCCCTCCACTTT

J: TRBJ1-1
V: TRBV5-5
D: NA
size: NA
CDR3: CASSLSREAFF
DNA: TGTGCCAGCAGCTTATCTCGTGAAGCTTTCTTT

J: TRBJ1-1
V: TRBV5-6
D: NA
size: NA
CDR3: CASSGGHSNTEAFF
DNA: TGTGCCAGCAGCGGGGGACACTCGAACACTGAAGCTTTCTTT

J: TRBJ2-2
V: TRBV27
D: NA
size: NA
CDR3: CASGQFNGELFF
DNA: TGTGCCTCTGGACAGTTCAACGGGGAGCTGTTTTTT

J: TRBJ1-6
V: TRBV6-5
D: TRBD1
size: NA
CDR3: CASRGQENNSPLHF
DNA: TGTGCCAGCAGAGGACAGGAGAATAATTCACCCCTCCACTTT

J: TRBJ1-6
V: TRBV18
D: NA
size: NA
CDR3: CASSPDWGASYNSPLHF
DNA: TGTGCCAGCTCACCCGATTGGGGCGCCTCCTATAATTCACCCCTCCACTTT

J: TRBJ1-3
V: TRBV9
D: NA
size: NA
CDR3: CASSGSGNTIYF
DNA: TGTGCCAGCAGCGGGTCTGGAAACACCATATATTTT

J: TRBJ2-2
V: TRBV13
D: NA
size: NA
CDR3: CASSLNRATGELFF
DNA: TGTGCCAGCAGCTTAAACAGGGCCACCGGGGAGCTGTTTTTT

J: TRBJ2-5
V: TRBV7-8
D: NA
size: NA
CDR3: CASSLEPGGETQYF
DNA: TGTGCCAGCAGCTTAGAGCCAGGGGGGGAGACCCAGTACTTC

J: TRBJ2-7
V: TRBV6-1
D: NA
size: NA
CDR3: CASSVTQGALNYEQYF
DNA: TGTGCCAGCAGTGTCACACAGGGAGCTCTTAACTACGAGCAGTACTTC

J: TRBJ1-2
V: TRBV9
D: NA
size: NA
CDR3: CASSVTPVSANYGYTF
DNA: TGTGCCAGCAGCGTAACTCCAGTGTCAGCTAACTATGGCTACACCTTC

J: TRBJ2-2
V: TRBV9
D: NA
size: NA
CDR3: CASSPPIGGPSGELFF
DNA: TGTGCCAGCAGCCCTCCCATAGGCGGGCCGTCCGGGGAGCTGTTTTTT

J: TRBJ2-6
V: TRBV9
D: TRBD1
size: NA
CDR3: CASSVDRAGANVLTF
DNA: TGTGCCAGCAGCGTGGACAGGGCAGGGGCCAACGTCCTGACTTTC

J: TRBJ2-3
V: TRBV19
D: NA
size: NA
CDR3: CASSFRSDTDTQYF
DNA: TGTGCCAGTAGTTTTCGGTCAGACACAGATACGCAGTATTTT

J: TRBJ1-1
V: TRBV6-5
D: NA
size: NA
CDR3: CASRRLGAGRTEAFF
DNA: TGTGCCAGCAGACGTCTGGGGGCAGGGAGGACTGAAGCTTTCTTT

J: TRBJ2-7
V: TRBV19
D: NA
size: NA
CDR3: CASKWSEGPPNEQYF
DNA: TGTGCCAGTAAATGGAGTGAGGGGCCTCCTAACGAGCAGTACTTC

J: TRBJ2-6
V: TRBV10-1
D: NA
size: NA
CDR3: CALEGGALPTSSGANVLTF
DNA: TGCGCCCTCGAAGGGGGGGCCCTCCCTACGAGCTCTGGGGCCAACGTCCTGACTTTC

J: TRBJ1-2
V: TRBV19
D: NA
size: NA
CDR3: CASSIWDMGGYTF
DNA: TGTGCCAGTAGTATTTGGGATATGGGTGGCTACACCTTC

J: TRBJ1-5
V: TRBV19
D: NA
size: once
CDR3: CASSIRDSNQPQHF
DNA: TGTGCCAGTAGTATAAGGGATAGCAATCAGCCCCAGCATTTT